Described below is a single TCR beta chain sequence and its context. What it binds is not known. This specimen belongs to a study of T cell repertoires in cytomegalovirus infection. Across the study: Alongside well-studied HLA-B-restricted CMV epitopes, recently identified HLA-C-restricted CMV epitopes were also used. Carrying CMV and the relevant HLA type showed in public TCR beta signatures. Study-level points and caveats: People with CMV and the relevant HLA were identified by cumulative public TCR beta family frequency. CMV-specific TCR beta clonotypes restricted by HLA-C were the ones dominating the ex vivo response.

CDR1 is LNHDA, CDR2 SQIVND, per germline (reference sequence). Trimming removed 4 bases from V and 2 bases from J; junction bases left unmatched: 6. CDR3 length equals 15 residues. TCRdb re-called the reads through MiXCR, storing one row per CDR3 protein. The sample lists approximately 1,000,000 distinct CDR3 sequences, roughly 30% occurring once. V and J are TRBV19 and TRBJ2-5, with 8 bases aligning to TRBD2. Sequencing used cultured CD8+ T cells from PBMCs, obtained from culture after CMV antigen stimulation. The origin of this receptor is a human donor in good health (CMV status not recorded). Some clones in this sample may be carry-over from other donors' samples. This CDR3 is CASSTLAGLQETQYF. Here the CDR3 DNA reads TGTGCCAGTAGTACCCTAGCGGGCCTTCAAGAGACCCAGTACTTC.